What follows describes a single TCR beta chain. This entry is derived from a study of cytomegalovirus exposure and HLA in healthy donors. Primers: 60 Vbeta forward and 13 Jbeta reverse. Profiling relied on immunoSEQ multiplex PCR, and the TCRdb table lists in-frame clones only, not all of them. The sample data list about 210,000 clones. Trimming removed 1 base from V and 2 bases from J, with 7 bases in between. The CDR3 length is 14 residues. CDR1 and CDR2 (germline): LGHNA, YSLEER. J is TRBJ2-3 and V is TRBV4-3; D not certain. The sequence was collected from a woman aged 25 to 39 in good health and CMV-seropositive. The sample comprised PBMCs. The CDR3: CASSQVSNTDTQYF. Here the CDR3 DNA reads TGCGCCAGCAGCCAAGTGTCCAACACAGATACGCAGTATTTT.